This record looks at one T cell receptor (beta chain) sequence and its context. The antigen remains undetermined. The entry originates in a study of early T cells in non-severe SARS-CoV-2 infection. Study at large: Bulk RNA from unsorted whole blood was sequenced; chains were unpaired. Study-wide results and caveats: Sequences matched to VDJdb favored anti-spike CD8 responses, while private and CD4 specificities were missed.

CDR1 is LGHNA, CDR2 YSLEER, per germline. The CDR3 consists of 17 residues. Trimming removed 0 bases from V and 3 bases from J; junction bases left unmatched: 10. Molecules of cDNA were individually given unique molecular identifiers that were attached to them. TCRdb reprocessed the 5' RACE reads via MiXCR and lists one record per CDR3 protein. The data hold fewer than 55,000 distinct CDR3 sequences, with under 7.5% observed a single time. The sequence derives from an adult who was a healthcare worker with PCR-confirmed SARS-CoV-2 infection or an uninfected control (not recorded which). V is TRBV4-3 and J is TRBJ2-5, with TRBD1 matching over 7 bases. The sample consisted of whole blood. The CDR3 DNA reads TGCGCCAGCAGCCAAGATAGGTGGAACAGGGGCGAAGAGACCCAGTACTTC. This encodes CASSQDRWNRGEETQYF.